This entry concerns a single T cell receptor beta chain. Its antigen has not been determined. No much larger clone is present one base from it, and per-base qualities are unavailable. Library preparation employed 5' RACE. The sequencer listed for this sample is Illumina HiSeq 2500. A second about 7 to 11 cycle PCR used a sample-barcoded 5' primer and a J-beta primer mix. A template-switch 5' adaptor carrying 12 random nucleotides introduced a unique molecular identifier onto each TCR beta cDNA molecule. Each sample yielded at least 3 million CDR3-containing paired-end reads. First-strand cDNA was synthesized from all RNA with the Mint cDNA synthesis kit, primed by a TRBC-specific oligonucleotide. Following uracil-DNA glycosylase treatment, all cDNA underwent a first 18-cycle PCR with the universal primers M1SS and BC2_uni_R. Under the source paper's analysis protocol: Each sample was normalized by randomly selecting 1 million high-quality reads, each carrying a distinct molecular identifier. Reads sharing molecular identifiers were discarded rather than binned into consensus sequences. MiTCR, run with a Q25 quality threshold and the strictest error-elimination algorithm, handled CDR3 identification, clonotype clustering and error correction. A nonparametric unseen species model using Euler transformation provided a lower-bound estimate of total TCR beta diversity. Starting from the raw public reads, TCRdb applied fastp trimming at Q25, assembled clones with MiXCR and retained in-frame beta chains. All rows with the same CDR3 protein become a single entry with the most common DNA and genes. None of the V and J calls come from the authors' own analysis; TCRdb made them. Within this sample are 650,000 to 800,000 distinct CDR3 sequences, with around 42% of them counted one time only. The ten largest clones add up to about a fifth of the sample.

The data were obtained in a study of blood T cells in healthy people across ages (dated by TCRdb to about 2015). About the investigation overall: In model experiments, roughly one uniquely barcoded TCR beta cDNA molecule per two T cells was captured by template switching. To track age-related changes in TCR beta repertoire diversity, the study relied on deep sequencing normalized with unique cDNA molecular identifiers. The donors were divided into four age groups: young (average around 17 years), middle-aged (around 37), aged (approximately 62) and long-lived (nearly 85). To avoid experimental bias, donors of different ages were distributed randomly across sequencing lanes. Two additional independent replicas of 1 million unique cDNA reads from the same blood draw were analyzed for two donors (one aged 18 to 29 and one aged 80 or older).

What the research found in general, with its limitations: As age increased, observed TCR beta diversity per million T cells dropped in a roughly linear way, and a significant reduction was already evident by age around 41. Since profiling was done on bulk unsorted PBMCs, naive and antigen-experienced compartments could not be conclusively compared. There was a strong correlation between observed TCR beta diversity and the percentage of naive T cells measured by flow cytometry. Compared with the aged group, the long-lived group had more naive CD4+ T cells, fewer expanded clones and increased TCR diversity, a pattern suggesting age selection. Estimates of total diversity based on one million sequenced T cells were regarded as lower bounds and as underestimates. The CMV infection status of donors was not known, potentially confounding age-related changes in expanded clonotypes.

The approximately 39 donors, aged about 6 to 100 years, were systemically healthy Caucasian individuals from Russia. Ten milliliters of peripheral blood were drawn from each donor into EDTA-treated Vacutainer tubes. Ficoll-Paque density-gradient centrifugation was used to isolate PBMCs, with at least 7 million obtained per sample. Trizol reagent was used to extract total RNA from the PBMCs, yielding at least 6 micrograms per sample. For every donor, an aliquot of PBMCs went through flow cytometry to measure the percentages of naive CD45RAhigh/CD27high T cells. Looking up the germline V gene yields CDR1 SGHAT and CDR2 FQNNGV. From the cysteine through the phenylalanine, the CDR3 covers 16 amino acids. Of all the DNA, just the CDR3 is kept, 48 bases in frame from base 1. V is cut by 4 bases and J by 3 bases, and the space between the germline ends is 16 bases.

The sequence was obtained from a man aged 60 to 69 in good health. Recombination joined TRBV11-2 with TRBJ2-1; 5 matching bases give a weak D call of TRBD2. The sample was blood. The CDR3 region: CASSYEGALHYNEQFF. In nucleotide form, the sequence is TGTGCCAGCAGCTACGAGGGTGCCCTACACTACAATGAGCAGTTCTTC.